This T cell receptor beta chain was identified in a study of CD8+ T cells in alopecia areata. Overall study findings and caveats: Sequenced scalp T cells also include alphabeta T cells resident in normal skin. Relative to normal scalp, lesional scalp, especially alopecia totalis/universalis, showed higher clonality.

Extracted RNA was reverse transcribed into cDNA, the sequencing template. Repertoires were generated with immunoSEQ multiplex PCR, while TCRdb's copy carries only in-frame clones and drops some. The sample contains 10,000 to 15,000 clones, over 55% of which appear only once. On this clone itself: Its antigen is undetermined.

Collection of lesional scalp punch biopsies and peripheral blood was performed in alopecia areata patients. V shed 2 bases and J shed 3 bases, with 14 bases lying between them. The CDR3 covers 15 residues. Germline V gene sequence: CDR1 SGDLS, CDR2 YYNGEE. This sequence was found in a human donor with alopecia areata. The chain employs TRBV9 and TRBJ1-2; weak D call: TRBD1 (5 bases). The material sequenced was skin. CDR3 DNA: TGTGCCAGCAGCGTCACGGGACGGACTTACTATGGCTACACCTTC. Translation gives CASSVTGRTYYGYTF. The whole variable domain, remainder taken from reference TRBV9 and TRBJ1-2, is DSGVTQTPKHLITATGQRVTLRCSPRSGDLSVYWYQQSLDQGLQFLIQYYNGEERAKGNILERFSAQQFPDLHSELNLSSLELGDSALYFCASSVTGRTYYGYTFGSGTRLTVV.